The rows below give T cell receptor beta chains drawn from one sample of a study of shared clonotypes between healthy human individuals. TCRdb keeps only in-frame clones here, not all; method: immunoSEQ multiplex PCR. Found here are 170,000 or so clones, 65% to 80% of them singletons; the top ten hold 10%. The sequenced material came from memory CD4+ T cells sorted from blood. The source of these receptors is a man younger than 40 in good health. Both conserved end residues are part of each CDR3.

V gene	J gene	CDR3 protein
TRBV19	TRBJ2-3	CASSISADTQYF
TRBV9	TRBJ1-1	CASSVEGQGEAFF
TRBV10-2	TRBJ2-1	CASSPSSAASYNEQFF
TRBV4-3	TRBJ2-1	CASSQQVRVGNEQFF
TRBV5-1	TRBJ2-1	CASSWGDGSYNEQFF
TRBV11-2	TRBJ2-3	CASSLVGRTDTQYF
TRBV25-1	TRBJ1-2	CASSELSYGYTF
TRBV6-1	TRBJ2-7	CASSLAGEDYEQYF
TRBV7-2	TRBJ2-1	CASSLAWAVAYNEQFF
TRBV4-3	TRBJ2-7	CASSQGTPTGNYEQYF
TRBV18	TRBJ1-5	CASSPVAGNQPQHF